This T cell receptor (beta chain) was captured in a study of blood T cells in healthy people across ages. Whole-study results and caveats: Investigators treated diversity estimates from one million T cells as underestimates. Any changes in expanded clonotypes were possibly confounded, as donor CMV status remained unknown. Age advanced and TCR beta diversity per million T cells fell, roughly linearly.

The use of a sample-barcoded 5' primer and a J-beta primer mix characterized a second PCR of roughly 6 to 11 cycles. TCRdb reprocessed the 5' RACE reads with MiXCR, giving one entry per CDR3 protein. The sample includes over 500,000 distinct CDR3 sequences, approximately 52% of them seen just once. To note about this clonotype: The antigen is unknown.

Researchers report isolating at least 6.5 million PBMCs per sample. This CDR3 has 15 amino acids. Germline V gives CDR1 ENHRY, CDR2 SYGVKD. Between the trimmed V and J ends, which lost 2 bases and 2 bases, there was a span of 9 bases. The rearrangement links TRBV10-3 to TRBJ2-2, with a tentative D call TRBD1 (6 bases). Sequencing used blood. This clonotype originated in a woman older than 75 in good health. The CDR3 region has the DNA TGTGCCATCAGTGAGACAGGGTCAAACACCGGGGAGCTGTTTTTT. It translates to CAISETGSNTGELFF.